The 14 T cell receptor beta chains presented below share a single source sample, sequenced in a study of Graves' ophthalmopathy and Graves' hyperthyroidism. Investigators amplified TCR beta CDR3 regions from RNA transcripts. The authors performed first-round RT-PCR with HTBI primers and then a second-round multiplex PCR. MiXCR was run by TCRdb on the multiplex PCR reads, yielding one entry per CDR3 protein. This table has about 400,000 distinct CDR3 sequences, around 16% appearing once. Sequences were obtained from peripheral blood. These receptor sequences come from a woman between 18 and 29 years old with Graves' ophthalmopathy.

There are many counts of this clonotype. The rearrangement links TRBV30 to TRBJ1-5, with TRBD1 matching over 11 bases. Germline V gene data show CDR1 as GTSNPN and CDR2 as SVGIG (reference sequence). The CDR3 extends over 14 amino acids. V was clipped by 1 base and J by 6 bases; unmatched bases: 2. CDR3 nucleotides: TGTGCCTGGAGTGGGACAGGGGGCGGTCAGCCCCAGCATTTT. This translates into CAWSGTGGGQPQHF.

CDR3 coding DNA: TGTGCCAGCTTCTCCCCCGGGGAGGGGCACGAGCAGTACTTC. Protein sequence: CASFSPGEGHEQYF. This chain uses TRBV28 with TRBJ2-7; TRBD2 agrees at 7 bases. Per the germline V gene, CDR1 is MDHEN and CDR2 is SYDVKM. The V gene end was trimmed by 8 bases and the J gene end by 5 bases; junction bases not matched to a gene: 12. This CDR3 has 14 residues.

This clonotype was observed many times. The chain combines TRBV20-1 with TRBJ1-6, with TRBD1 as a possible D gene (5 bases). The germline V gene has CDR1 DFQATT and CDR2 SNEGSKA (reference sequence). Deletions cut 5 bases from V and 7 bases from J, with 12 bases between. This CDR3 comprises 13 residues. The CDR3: CSAQGQKNSPLHF. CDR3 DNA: TGCAGTGCTCAAGGACAAAAAAATTCACCCCTCCACTTT.

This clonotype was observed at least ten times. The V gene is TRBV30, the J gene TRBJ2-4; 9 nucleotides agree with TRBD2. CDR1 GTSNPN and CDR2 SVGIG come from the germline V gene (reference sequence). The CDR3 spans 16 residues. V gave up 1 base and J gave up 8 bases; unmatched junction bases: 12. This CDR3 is CAWSDLGSGRSDIQYF. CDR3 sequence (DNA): TGTGCCTGGAGTGATTTGGGTAGCGGGAGATCGGACATTCAGTACTTC. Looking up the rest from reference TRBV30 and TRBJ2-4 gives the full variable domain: SQTIHQWPATLVQPVGSPLSLECTVEGTSNPNLYWYRQAAGRGLQLLFYSVGIGQISSEVPQNLSASRPQDRQFILSSKKLLLSDSGFYLCAWSDLGSGRSDIQYFGAGTRLSVL.

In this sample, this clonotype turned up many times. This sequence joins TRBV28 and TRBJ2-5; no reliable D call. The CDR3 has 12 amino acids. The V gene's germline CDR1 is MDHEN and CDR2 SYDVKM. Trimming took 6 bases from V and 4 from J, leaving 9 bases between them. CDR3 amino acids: CASRVAPETQYF. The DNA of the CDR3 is TGTGCCAGCAGGGTAGCCCCAGAGACCCAGTACTTC.

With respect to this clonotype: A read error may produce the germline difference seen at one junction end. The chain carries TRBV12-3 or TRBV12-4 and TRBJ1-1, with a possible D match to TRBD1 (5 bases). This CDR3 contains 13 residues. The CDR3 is CVSGGVLNTEAFF. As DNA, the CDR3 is TGTGTCAGCGGAGGGGTTCTGAACACTGAAGCTTTCTTT.

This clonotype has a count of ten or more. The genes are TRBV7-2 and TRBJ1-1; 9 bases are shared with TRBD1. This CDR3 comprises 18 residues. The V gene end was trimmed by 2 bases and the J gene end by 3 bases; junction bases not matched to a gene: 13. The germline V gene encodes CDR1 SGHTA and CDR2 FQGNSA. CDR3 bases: TGTGCCAGCAGCTTATCGTTGACAGGGGGTAGAAGGGACACTGAAGCTTTCTTT. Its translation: CASSLSLTGGRRDTEAFF.

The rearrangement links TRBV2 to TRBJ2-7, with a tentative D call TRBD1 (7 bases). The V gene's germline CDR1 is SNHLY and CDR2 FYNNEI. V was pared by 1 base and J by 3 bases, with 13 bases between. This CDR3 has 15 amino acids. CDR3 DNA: TGTGCCAGCAGTGAAGTGGAGGGGGCTTACTACGAGCAGTACTTC. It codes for CASSEVEGAYYEQYF. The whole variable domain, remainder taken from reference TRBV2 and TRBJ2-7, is EPEVTQTPSHQVTQMGQEVILRCVPISNHLYFYWYRQILGQKVEFLVSFYNNEISEKSEIFDDQFSVERPDGSNFTLKIRSTKLEDSAMYFCASSEVEGAYYEQYFGPGTRLTVT.

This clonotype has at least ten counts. CDR3 sequence: CSGNEGSNTEAFF. The CDR3 bases are TGCAGCGGGAACGAGGGGTCGAACACTGAAGCTTTCTTT. The chain couples TRBV20-1 to TRBJ1-1; a weak D match, TRBD1 (5 bases). This CDR3 comprises 13 residues. Looked up from germline, CDR1 is DFQATT and CDR2 is SNEGSKA (reference sequence).

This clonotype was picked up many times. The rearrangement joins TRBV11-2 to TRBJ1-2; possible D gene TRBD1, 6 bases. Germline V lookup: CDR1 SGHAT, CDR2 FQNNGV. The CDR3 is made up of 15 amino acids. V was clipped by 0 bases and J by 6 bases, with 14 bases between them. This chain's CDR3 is CASSLEPQGQDGYTF. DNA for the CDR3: TGTGCCAGCAGCTTAGAGCCACAGGGTCAGGATGGCTACACCTTC.

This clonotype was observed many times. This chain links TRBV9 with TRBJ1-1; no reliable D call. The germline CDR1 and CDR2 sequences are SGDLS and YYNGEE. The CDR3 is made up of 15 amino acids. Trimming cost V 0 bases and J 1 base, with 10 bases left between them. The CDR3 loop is CASSVESDPNTEAFF. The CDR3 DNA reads TGTGCCAGCAGCGTAGAGTCAGACCCGAACACTGAAGCTTTCTTT.

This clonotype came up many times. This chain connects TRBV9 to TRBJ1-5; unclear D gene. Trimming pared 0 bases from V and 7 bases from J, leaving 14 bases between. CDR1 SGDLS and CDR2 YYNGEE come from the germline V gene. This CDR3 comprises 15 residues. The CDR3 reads CASSVGFGGVQPQHF. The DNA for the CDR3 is TGTGCCAGCAGCGTAGGATTCGGTGGGGTACAGCCCCAGCATTTT.

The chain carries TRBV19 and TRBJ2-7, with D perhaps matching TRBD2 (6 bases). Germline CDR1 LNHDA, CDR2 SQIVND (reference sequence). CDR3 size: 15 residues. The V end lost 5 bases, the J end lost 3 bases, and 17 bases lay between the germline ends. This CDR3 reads CASSRKAGEDYEQYF. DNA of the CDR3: TGTGCCAGTAGTCGAAAGGCCGGGGAGGACTACGAGCAGTACTTC. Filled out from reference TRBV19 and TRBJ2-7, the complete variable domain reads DGGITQSPKYLFRKEGQNVTLSCEQNLNHDAMYWYRQDPGQGLRLIYYSQIVNDFQKGDIAEGYSVSREKKESFPLTVTSAQKNPTAFYLCASSRKAGEDYEQYFGPGTRLTVT.

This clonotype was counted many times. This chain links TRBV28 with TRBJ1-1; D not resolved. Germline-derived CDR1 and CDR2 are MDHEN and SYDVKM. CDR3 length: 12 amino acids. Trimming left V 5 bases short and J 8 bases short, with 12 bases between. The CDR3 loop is CASSPRQREAFF. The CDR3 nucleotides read TGTGCCAGCAGTCCCAGGCAACGGGAAGCTTTCTTT. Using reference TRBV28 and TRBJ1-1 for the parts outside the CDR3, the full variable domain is DVKVTQSSRYLVKRTGEKVFLECVQDMDHENMFWYRQDPGLGLRLIYFSYDVKMKEKGDIPEGYSVSREKKERFSLILESASTNQTSMYLCASSPRQREAFFGQGTRLTVV.